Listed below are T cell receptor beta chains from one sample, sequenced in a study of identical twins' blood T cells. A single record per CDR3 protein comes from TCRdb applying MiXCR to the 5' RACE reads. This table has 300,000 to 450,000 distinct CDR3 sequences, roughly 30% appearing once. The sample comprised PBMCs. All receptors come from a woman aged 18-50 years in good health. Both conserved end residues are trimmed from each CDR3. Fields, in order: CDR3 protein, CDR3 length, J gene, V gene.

CDR3: VSSSSVFQPQH; length: 11; J: TRBJ1-5; V: TRBV3-1
CDR3: ASSKVRETEAF; length: 11; J: TRBJ1-1; V: TRBV11-2
CDR3: ATSRPAVKLATVYNEQF; length: 17; J: TRBJ2-1; V: TRBV15
CDR3: ASGDTIY; length: 7; J: TRBJ1-3; V: TRBV6-5
CDR3: TSSWLGTEQF; length: 10; J: TRBJ2-1; V: TRBV11-2
CDR3: SATRQGKEKLF; length: 11; J: TRBJ1-4; V: TRBV20-1
CDR3: SVETGSKDTQY; length: 11; J: TRBJ2-3; V: TRBV29-1
CDR3: ASTLSGRALDEQF; length: 13; J: TRBJ2-1; V: TRBV5-1
CDR3: SGMVPGGELF; length: 10; J: TRBJ2-2; V: TRBV20-1
CDR3: SARGGISDTQY; length: 11; J: TRBJ2-3; V: TRBV20-1
CDR3: ASSRELVSGNTIY; length: 13; J: TRBJ1-3; V: TRBV4-3
CDR3: ASRDRFRQPQH; length: 11; J: TRBJ1-5; V: TRBV2
CDR3: SARRDPNTGELF; length: 12; J: TRBJ2-2; V: TRBV20-1
CDR3: ASSPAAGENTEAF; length: 13; J: TRBJ1-1; V: TRBV9
CDR3: ASIELGDRAEAF; length: 12; J: TRBJ1-1; V: TRBV25-1
CDR3: ASSQDLGTTYGYT; length: 13; J: TRBJ1-2; V: TRBV4-2
CDR3: ASGETAGNTIY; length: 11; J: TRBJ1-3; V: TRBV6-5
CDR3: SVVTGETGNTIY; length: 12; J: TRBJ1-3; V: TRBV29-1
CDR3: ASSQVGETPYNEQF; length: 14; J: TRBJ2-1; V: TRBV4-2
CDR3: SASSHRTEAF; length: 10; J: TRBJ1-1; V: TRBV20-1
CDR3: ATSRALGSHTEAF; length: 13; J: TRBJ1-1; V: TRBV15
CDR3: SSSPYGTELYQETQY; length: 15; J: TRBJ2-5; V: TRBV18
CDR3: ASSLGLGENIQY; length: 12; J: TRBJ2-4; V: TRBV11-3
CDR3: ASSGVEGDTQY; length: 11; J: TRBJ2-3; V: TRBV2
CDR3: AGSLSGTSGRYEQF; length: 14; J: TRBJ2-1; V: TRBV11-2
CDR3: ASSFQLTGELF; length: 11; J: TRBJ2-2; V: TRBV5-6
CDR3: ASSPPRTNTEAF; length: 12; J: TRBJ1-1; V: TRBV11-2
CDR3: ASSLRPGDEKLF; length: 12; J: TRBJ1-4; V: TRBV12-3/TRBV12-4
CDR3: SVSGKTNTEAF; length: 11; J: TRBJ1-1; V: TRBV29-1
CDR3: ASSLAMGSNSPLH; length: 13; J: TRBJ1-6; V: TRBV7-9
CDR3: ASRRTWGEDFYEQY; length: 14; J: TRBJ2-7; V: TRBV19
CDR3: ASSPRTGGRNNRPQH; length: 15; J: TRBJ1-5; V: TRBV19
CDR3: SARGTGGTNYGYT; length: 13; J: TRBJ1-2; V: TRBV20-1
CDR3: ASSKTPWGSGNTIY; length: 14; J: TRBJ1-3; V: TRBV18
CDR3: ASSPSGAGAYEQY; length: 13; J: TRBJ2-7; V: TRBV6-5
CDR3: ASMVSAYEQY; length: 10; J: TRBJ2-7; V: TRBV28
CDR3: ASGPPLTEAF; length: 10; J: TRBJ1-1; V: TRBV24-1
CDR3: ASSLSGGYEQY; length: 11; J: TRBJ2-7; V: TRBV7-9
CDR3: ASSLAGGGTGELF; length: 13; J: TRBJ2-2; V: TRBV12-3/TRBV12-4
CDR3: ASRDPFEQY; length: 9; J: TRBJ2-7; V: TRBV12-3/TRBV12-4
CDR3: ASSLTYSRGPDSRDTQY; length: 17; J: TRBJ2-3; V: TRBV7-9
CDR3: ASGASSPHYEQY; length: 12; J: TRBJ2-7; V: TRBV6-2/TRBV6-3
CDR3: SEGECGIHEQY; length: 11; J: TRBJ2-7; V: TRBV20-1
CDR3: ASSSRDRGRLEQF; length: 13; J: TRBJ2-1; V: TRBV12-3/TRBV12-4
CDR3: ASRVGQINEKLF; length: 12; J: TRBJ1-4; V: TRBV6-1
CDR3: SVEAHALGASNQPQH; length: 15; J: TRBJ1-5; V: TRBV29-1
CDR3: ASSLFQDTQY; length: 10; J: TRBJ2-3; V: TRBV5-1
CDR3: AIRDRALHSPLH; length: 12; J: TRBJ1-6; V: TRBV10-3